This T cell receptor (beta chain) is drawn from a study of blood T cell repertoires in COVID-19. Across the whole study: The United States, Italy and Spain provided the acute and convalescent COVID-19 samples.

Participants were aged about 18 to 90 years, lived in under 25 US areas, and enrolled virtually. Participant-given clinical history determined each cohort assignment. Before being deemed recovered, Cohort 3 donors had two negative PCRs, clearance, or symptom resolution. Profiled with immunoSEQ multiplex PCR; TCRdb holds only in-frame clones, not every one. The sample lists around 300,000 clones, 85% occurring once. With 2 bases removed from V and 3 bases from J, the gap between germline ends came to 14 bases. The length of the CDR3 is 16 residues. The germline V gene encodes CDR1 MDHEN and CDR2 SYDVKM. This clone was recorded only once.

Sequences were obtained from PBMCs or T cells enriched from blood (not recorded which). This TCR was recovered from a woman between 45 and 65 years old who had recovered from COVID-19. The rearrangement joins TRBV28 to TRBJ1-3; the D is unclear. The CDR3 nucleotides are TGTGCCAGCAGTTTAAGGCCCCGGAGCCTTGGAAACACCATATATTTT. This codes for CASSLRPRSLGNTIYF.